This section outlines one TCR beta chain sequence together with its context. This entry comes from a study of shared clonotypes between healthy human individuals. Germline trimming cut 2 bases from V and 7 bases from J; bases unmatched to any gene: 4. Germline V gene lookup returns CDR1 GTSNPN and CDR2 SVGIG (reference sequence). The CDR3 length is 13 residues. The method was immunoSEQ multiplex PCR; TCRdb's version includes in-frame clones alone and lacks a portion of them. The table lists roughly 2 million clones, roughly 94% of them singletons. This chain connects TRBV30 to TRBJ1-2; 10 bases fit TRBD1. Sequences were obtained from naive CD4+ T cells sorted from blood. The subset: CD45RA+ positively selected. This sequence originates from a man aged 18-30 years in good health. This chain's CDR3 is CAWSPRTGGGYTF. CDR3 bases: TGTGCCTGGAGTCCAAGGACAGGGGGTGGCTACACCTTC.